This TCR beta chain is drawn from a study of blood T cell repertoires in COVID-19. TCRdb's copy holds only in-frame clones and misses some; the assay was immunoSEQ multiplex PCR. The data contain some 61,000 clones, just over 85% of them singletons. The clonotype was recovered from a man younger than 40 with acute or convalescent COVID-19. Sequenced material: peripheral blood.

CDR3: CASSQVGVTSGRAGLYNEQFF. CDR3 in DNA: TGCGCCAGCAGCCAAGTCGGGGTGACTAGCGGGAGGGCCGGCCTGTACAATGAGCAGTTCTTC. The chain uses TRBV4-3 and TRBJ2-1, with 14 bases that match TRBD2. This CDR3 has 21 amino acids. Per the germline V gene, CDR1 is LGHNA and CDR2 is YSLEER. The V gene end was trimmed by 1 base and the J gene end by 4 bases; junction bases not matched to a gene: 15.